Each of the 18 T cell receptor beta chains below was sequenced from the same sample in a study of T cells in Graves' hyperthyroidism and ophthalmopathy. It was RNA transcripts that yielded the amplified TCR beta CDR3 regions. Using the HTBI primer set, a first-round RT-PCR was run on the TCR CDR3. MiXCR, run by TCRdb on the multiplex PCR reads, gives a single entry per CDR3 protein. The sample consists of more than 500,000 distinct CDR3 sequences, about 15% of them appearing once. Sample: blood. These receptors were taken from a woman aged 40 to 50 with Graves' hyperthyroidism.

There are many counts of this clonotype. CDR3 nucleotides: TGTGCCAGCAGCATCGGGACAGGGGGAGAAAAACTGTTTTTT. Translating it yields CASSIGTGGEKLFF. The V and J genes are TRBV7-9 and TRBJ1-4; 11 bases align to TRBD1. This CDR3 region has 14 residues. After removal of 5 bases from V and 8 bases from J, the junction contained 4 bases not matched to a gene. CDR1 and CDR2 from the germline V gene are SEHNR and FQNEAQ (reference sequence).

This rearrangement joins TRBV14 to TRBJ2-1; possibly TRBD1 for D (6 bases). The V end was cut by 3 bases, the J end by 2 bases, with 11 bases between. The CDR3 is made up of 15 amino acids. From germline, CDR1 is SGHDN and CDR2 FVKESK. The CDR3 DNA is TGTGCCAGCAGCCACCGACAGGTACCCTACAATGAGCAGTTCTTC. This translates into CASSHRQVPYNEQFF. The full variable domain, rest sourced from reference TRBV14 and TRBJ2-1, is EAGVTQFPSHSVIEKGQTVTLRCDPISGHDNLYWYRRVMGKEIKFLLHFVKESKQDESGMPNNRFLAERTGGTYSTLKVQPAELEDSGVYFCASSHRQVPYNEQFFGPGTRLTVL.

This chain connects TRBV20-1 to TRBJ1-2; 9 bases are a match to TRBD1. The V segment lost 4 bases and the J segment 6 bases; nucleotides outside the gene matches: 6. The CDR3 sequence is 13 residues long. In germline, CDR1 is DFQATT, CDR2 SNEGSKA (reference sequence). The CDR3 is CSATSTGGNGYTF. The CDR3 DNA is TGCAGTGCTACCTCGACAGGGGGGAATGGCTACACCTTC.

This clonotype occurred many times. The rearrangement joins TRBV20-1 to TRBJ2-7; weak D call: TRBD1 (8 bases). V lost 6 bases and J lost 3, with 18 bases in between. Per germline, CDR1 DFQATT and CDR2 SNEGSKA (reference sequence). The CDR3 covers 14 residues. The CDR3 region is CSARGQGGYYEQYF. The CDR3 coding sequence is TGCAGTGCCCGAGGACAGGGAGGGTACTACGAGCAGTACTTC.

The rearrangement uses TRBV7-9 and TRBJ2-1; TRBD2 matches 14 bases. Germline V lookup: CDR1 SEHNR, CDR2 FQNEAQ (reference sequence). J lost 10 bases, V lost 4 bases, and 15 bases had no gene match. The CDR3 length is 18 residues. CDR3 residues: CASSSPDRGLAGVREQFF. CDR3 bases: TGTGCCAGCAGCTCACCTGACAGGGGACTAGCGGGAGTAAGAGAGCAGTTCTTC.

The V and J genes are TRBV7-9 and TRBJ2-3; D not resolved. The germline V gene encodes CDR1 SEHNR and CDR2 FQNEAQ (reference sequence). The CDR3 extends over 13 amino acids. Deletions cut 5 bases from V and 3 bases from J, with 9 bases between. The CDR3 DNA reads as TGTGCCAGCAGCAGTATGACAACAGATACGCAGTATTTT. This encodes CASSSMTTDTQYF.

This clonotype was observed a handful of times. J is TRBJ1-3 and V is TRBV9; D is unclear. The CDR3 is made up of 16 amino acids. Per germline, CDR1 SGDLS and CDR2 YYNGEE. Trimming pared 1 base from V and 0 bases from J, leaving 11 bases between. The CDR3 region is CASSVSHSNSGNTIYF. CDR3 DNA sequence: TGTGCCAGCAGCGTAAGTCACTCGAACTCTGGAAACACCATATATTTT.

The chain is built from TRBV6-2 or TRBV6-3 and TRBJ2-7, with 7 bases that match TRBD1. Germline V gives CDR1 MNHEY, CDR2 SVGEGT. Trimming removed 0 bases from V and 2 bases from J; junction bases left unmatched: 7. This CDR3 has 16 residues. CDR3 loop: CASSYSTSDRTYEQYF. For the CDR3, the DNA is TGTGCCAGCAGTTACTCGACATCGGACAGGACCTACGAGCAGTACTTC.

This clonotype came up a few times. The chain recombines TRBV27 with TRBJ2-2, with 8 bases matching TRBD1. CDR1 MNHEY and CDR2 SMNVEV come from the germline V gene (reference sequence). The CDR3 has 16 amino acids. With V trimmed by 8 bases and J by 2 bases, 10 bases remained unmatched. This CDR3 reads CASSGRGPLNTGELFF. The CDR3 nucleotides read TGTGCCAGCTCCGGCAGGGGGCCTCTCAACACCGGGGAGCTGTTTTTT.

This clonotype was counted many times. The chain has TRBV11-2 and TRBJ2-2; 8 nucleotides match TRBD2. CDR3 length equals 16 residues. J lost 5 bases, V lost 3 bases, and 8 bases had no gene match. CDR1 is SGHAT and CDR2 is FQNNGV in the germline V gene. This CDR3 reads CASSLYGGRTTGELFF. In nucleotides, the CDR3 is TGTGCCAGCAGCTTGTACGGCGGGAGGACTACCGGGGAGCTGTTTTTT.

The chain recombines TRBV6-1 with TRBJ2-3; 11 nucleotides agree with TRBD2. The V segment lost 2 bases and the J segment 2 bases; nucleotides outside the gene matches: 3. The CDR3 sequence is 16 residues long. Germline V gene data show CDR1 as MNHNS and CDR2 as SASEGT. The CDR3 loop reads CASSEPGLAATDTQYF. Written as DNA, the CDR3 is TGTGCCAGCAGTGAACCGGGACTAGCGGCCACAGATACGCAGTATTTT.

This clonotype was recorded at least ten times. The rearrangement joins TRBV28 to TRBJ2-3, with 7 bases that match TRBD2. CDR3 length: 15 residues. V shed 4 bases and J 2 bases; nucleotides not matched to a gene: 6. CDR1 and CDR2 (germline): MDHEN, SYDVKM. The CDR3 is CASSWGAGFTDTQYF. In DNA form, the CDR3 reads TGTGCCAGCAGTTGGGGAGCGGGGTTCACAGATACGCAGTATTTT.

The chain links TRBV5-4 to TRBJ2-2; 11 nucleotides match TRBD1. The V gene end was trimmed by 3 bases and the J gene end by 4 bases; junction bases not matched to a gene: 5. The CDR3 length is 16 residues. Per germline, CDR1 SGHNT and CDR2 YYREEE (reference sequence). As DNA, the CDR3 is TGTGCCAGCAGCTACCGGACAGGGGGCGTCACCGGGGAGCTGTTTTTT. This encodes CASSYRTGGVTGELFF.

The V call is TRBV20-1, the J call TRBJ2-1; 11 positions match TRBD2. CDR1 DFQATT and CDR2 SNEGSKA come from the germline V gene (reference sequence). The J segment lost 10 bases and the V segment lost 7 bases, leaving 18 bases of the junction unmatched. CDR3 length equals 16 residues. The CDR3 DNA reads as TGCAGTGGTAGTGGGGGGGTAGCGGGGGGGGGCATGGAGCAGTTCTTC. This sequence encodes CSGSGGVAGGGMEQFF.

This clonotype was seen a handful of times. The chain couples TRBV6-1 to TRBJ2-1; perhaps TRBD2 as D (6 bases). This CDR3 is built from 13 residues. Germline CDR1 MNHNS, CDR2 SASEGT. Trimming pared 4 bases from V and 8 bases from J, leaving 12 bases between. The CDR3 DNA reads as TGTGCCAGCAGTGCTATCCGGAGGGATGAGCAGTTCTTC. Protein product: CASSAIRRDEQFF.

This clonotype has ten or more counts. The chain recombines TRBV10-3 with TRBJ1-2; 9 bases are a match to TRBD1. CDR3 length equals 15 residues. V was pared by 6 bases and J by 0 bases, with 5 bases of the junction left unmatched. Germline-derived CDR1 and CDR2 are ENHRY and SYGVKD. CDR3 nucleotides: TGTGCCATCAGGGGACAGGGCTCTACTAACTATGGCTACACCTTC. It encodes CAIRGQGSTNYGYTF.

CDR3 DNA sequence: TGTGCCAGCAGTTACCCGAGGGGTTTTAAACCAGATACGCAGTATTTT. Amino acid sequence: CASSYPRGFKPDTQYF. The J gene is TRBJ2-3, the V gene TRBV6-2 or TRBV6-3; D assignment may be TRBD1 or TRBD2 (5 bases each). Trimming shortened V by 2 bases and J by 4 bases, and 16 bases separated the two germline ends. The CDR3 sequence is 16 residues long. Germline V gene lookup returns CDR1 MNHEY and CDR2 SVGEGT.

In its sample, this clonotype was seen many times. The chain employs TRBV30 and TRBJ2-1, with TRBD2 matching 7 bases. The V segment lost 0 bases and the J segment 7 bases; nucleotides outside the gene matches: 9. The CDR3 length is 15 residues. CDR1 is GTSNPN, CDR2 SVGIG, per germline (reference sequence). This CDR3 reads CAWSVLRASGNEQFF. The CDR3 DNA reads as TGTGCCTGGAGTGTACTGAGAGCTAGCGGTAATGAGCAGTTCTTC.